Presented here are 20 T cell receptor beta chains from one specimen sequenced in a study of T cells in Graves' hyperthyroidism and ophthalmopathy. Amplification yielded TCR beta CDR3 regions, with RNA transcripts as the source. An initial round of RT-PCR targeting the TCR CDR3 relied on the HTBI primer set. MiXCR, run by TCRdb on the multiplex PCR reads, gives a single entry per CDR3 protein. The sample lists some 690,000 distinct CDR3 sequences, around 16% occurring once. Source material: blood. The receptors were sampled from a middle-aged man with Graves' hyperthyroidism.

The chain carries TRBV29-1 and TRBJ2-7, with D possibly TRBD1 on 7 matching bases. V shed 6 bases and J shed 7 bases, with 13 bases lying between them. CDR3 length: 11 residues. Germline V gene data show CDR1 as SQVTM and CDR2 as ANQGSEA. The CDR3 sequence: CSVNRGGEQYF. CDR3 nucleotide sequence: TGCAGCGTGAACAGGGGAGGTGAGCAGTACTTC.

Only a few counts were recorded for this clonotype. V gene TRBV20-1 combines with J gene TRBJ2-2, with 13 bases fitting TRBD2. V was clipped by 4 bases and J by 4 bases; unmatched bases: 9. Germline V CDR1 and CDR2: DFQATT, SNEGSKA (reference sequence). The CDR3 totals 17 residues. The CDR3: CSAKKGLAGSGTGELFF. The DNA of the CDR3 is TGCAGTGCTAAAAAGGGACTAGCGGGATCGGGCACCGGGGAGCTGTTTTTT.

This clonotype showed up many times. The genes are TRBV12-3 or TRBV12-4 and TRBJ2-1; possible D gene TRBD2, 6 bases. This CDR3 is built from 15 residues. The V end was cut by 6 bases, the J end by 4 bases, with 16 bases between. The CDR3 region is CASRIPGLAYNEQFF. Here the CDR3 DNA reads TGTGCCAGCAGGATCCCCGGGCTAGCGTACAATGAGCAGTTCTTC.

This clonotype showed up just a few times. The CDR3 nucleotides read TGTGCCAGCAACTCAGGGGGAGCGAACACCGGGGAGCTGTTTTTT. Encoded protein: CASNSGGANTGELFF. This rearrangement joins TRBV7-9 to TRBJ2-2, with 7 bases aligning to TRBD1. V lost 7 bases and J lost 0; bases outside the gene matches: 5. The CDR3 contains 15 residues. Germline values: CDR1 SEHNR, CDR2 FQNEAQ (reference sequence).

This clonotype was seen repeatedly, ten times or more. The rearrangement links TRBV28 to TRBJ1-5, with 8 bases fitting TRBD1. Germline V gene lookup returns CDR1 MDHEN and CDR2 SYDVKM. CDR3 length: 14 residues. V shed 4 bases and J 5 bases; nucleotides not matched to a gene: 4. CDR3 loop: CASSSGQGHQPQHF. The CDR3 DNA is TGTGCCAGCAGTTCCGGACAGGGACATCAGCCCCAGCATTTT.

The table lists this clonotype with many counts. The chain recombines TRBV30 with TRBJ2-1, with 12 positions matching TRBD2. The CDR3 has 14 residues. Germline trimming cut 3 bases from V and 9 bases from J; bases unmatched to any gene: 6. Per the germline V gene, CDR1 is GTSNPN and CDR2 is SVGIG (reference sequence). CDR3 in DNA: TGTGCCTGGAGCCTAGCGGGAGGGCCTGCTGAGCAGTTCTTC. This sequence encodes CAWSLAGGPAEQFF. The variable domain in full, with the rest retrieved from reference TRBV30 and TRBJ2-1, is SQTIHQWPATLVQPVGSPLSLECTVEGTSNPNLYWYRQAAGRGLQLLFYSVGIGQISSEVPQNLSASRPQDRQFILSSKKLLLSDSGFYLCAWSLAGGPAEQFFGPGTRLTVL.

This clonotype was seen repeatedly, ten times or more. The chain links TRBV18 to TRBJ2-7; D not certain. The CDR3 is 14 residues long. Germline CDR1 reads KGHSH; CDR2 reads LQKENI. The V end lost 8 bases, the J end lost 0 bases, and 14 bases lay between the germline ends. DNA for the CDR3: TGTGCCAGCAGCCCCCCCCAATCCTCCTACGAGCAGTACTTC. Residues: CASSPPQSSYEQYF.

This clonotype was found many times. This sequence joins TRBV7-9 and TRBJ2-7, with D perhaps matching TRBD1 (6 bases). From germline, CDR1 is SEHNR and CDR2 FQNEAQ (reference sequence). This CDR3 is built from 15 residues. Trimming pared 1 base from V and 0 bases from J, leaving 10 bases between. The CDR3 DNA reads TGTGCCAGCAGCTTAGGGGACACCGGCTCCTACGAGCAGTACTTC. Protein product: CASSLGDTGSYEQYF. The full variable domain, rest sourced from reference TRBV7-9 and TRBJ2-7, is DTGVSQNPRHKITKRGQNVTFRCDPISEHNRLYWYRQTLGQGPEFLTYFQNEAQLEKSRLLSDRFSAERPKGSFSTLEIQRTEQGDSAMYLCASSLGDTGSYEQYFGPGTRLTVT.

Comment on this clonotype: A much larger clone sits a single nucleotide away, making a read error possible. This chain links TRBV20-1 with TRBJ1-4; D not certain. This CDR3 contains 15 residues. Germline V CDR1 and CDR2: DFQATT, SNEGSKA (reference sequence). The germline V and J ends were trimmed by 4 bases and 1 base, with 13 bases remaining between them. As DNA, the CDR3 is TGCAGTGCTACTAGGGCGGTGAGAACTAATGAAAAACTGTTTTTT. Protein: CSATRAVRTNEKLFF.

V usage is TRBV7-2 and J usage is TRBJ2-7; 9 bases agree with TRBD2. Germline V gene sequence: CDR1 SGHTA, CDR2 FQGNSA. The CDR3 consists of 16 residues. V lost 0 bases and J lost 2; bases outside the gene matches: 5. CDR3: CASSLAAGGGPYEQYF. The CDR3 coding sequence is TGTGCCAGCAGCTTAGCTGCGGGAGGGGGCCCCTACGAGCAGTACTTC.

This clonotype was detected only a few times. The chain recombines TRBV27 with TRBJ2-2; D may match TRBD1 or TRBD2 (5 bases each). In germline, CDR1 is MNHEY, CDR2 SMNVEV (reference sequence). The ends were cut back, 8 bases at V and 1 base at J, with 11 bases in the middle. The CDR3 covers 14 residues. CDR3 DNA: TGTGCCAGCTCCTGGGACGAGAACACCGGGGAGCTGTTTTTT. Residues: CASSWDENTGELFF.

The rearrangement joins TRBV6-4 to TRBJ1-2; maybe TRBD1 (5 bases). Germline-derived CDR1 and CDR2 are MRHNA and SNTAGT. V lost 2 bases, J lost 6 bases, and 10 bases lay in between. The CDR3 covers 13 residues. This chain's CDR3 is CASSDGTVDGYTF. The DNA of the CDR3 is TGTGCCAGCAGTGACGGGACCGTAGATGGCTACACCTTC.

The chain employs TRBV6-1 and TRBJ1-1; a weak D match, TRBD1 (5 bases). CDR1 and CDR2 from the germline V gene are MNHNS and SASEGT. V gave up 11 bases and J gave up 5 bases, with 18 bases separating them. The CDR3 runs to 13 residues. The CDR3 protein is CAATAGKVTEAFF. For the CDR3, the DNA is TGTGCCGCAACGGCAGGGAAGGTTACTGAAGCTTTCTTT.

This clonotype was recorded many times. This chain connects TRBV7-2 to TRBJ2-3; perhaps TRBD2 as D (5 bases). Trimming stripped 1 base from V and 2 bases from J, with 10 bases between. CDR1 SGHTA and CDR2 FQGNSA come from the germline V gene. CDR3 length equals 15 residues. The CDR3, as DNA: TGTGCCAGCAGCTTAGTATCTAGCACCACAGATACGCAGTATTTT. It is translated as CASSLVSSTTDTQYF.

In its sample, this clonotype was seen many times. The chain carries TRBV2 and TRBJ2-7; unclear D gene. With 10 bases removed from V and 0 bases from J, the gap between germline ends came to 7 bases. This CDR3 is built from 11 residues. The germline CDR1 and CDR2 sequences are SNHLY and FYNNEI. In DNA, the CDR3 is TGTGCCACCGGGCCCTCCTACGAGCAGTACTTC. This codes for CATGPSYEQYF.

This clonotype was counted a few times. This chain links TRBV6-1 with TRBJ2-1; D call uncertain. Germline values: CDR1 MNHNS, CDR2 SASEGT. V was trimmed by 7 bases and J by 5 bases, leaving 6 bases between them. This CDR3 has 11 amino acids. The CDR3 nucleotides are TGTGCCAGCACCTACGACAATGAGCAGTTCTTC. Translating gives CASTYDNEQFF.

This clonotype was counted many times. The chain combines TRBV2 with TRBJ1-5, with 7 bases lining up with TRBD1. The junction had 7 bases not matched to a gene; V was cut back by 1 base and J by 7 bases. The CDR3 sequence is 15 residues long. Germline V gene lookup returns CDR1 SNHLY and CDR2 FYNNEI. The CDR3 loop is CASSEVVTGRQPQHF. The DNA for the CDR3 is TGTGCCAGCAGTGAAGTAGTGACAGGGAGGCAGCCCCAGCATTTT. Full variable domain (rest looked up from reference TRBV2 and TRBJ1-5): EPEVTQTPSHQVTQMGQEVILRCVPISNHLYFYWYRQILGQKVEFLVSFYNNEISEKSEIFDDQFSVERPDGSNFTLKIRSTKLEDSAMYFCASSEVVTGRQPQHFGDGTRLSIL.

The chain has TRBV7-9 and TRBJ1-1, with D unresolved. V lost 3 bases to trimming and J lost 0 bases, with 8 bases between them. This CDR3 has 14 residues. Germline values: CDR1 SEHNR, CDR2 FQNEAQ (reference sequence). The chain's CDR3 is CASSFTVMNTEAFF. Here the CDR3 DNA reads TGTGCCAGCAGCTTCACGGTAATGAACACTGAAGCTTTCTTT.

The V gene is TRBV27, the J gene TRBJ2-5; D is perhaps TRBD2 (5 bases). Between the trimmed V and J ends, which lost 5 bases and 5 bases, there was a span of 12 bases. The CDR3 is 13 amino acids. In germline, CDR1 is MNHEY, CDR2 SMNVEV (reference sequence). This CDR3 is CASSDLEGETQYF. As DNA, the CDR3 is TGTGCCAGCAGTGACTTAGAGGGCGAGACCCAGTACTTC.

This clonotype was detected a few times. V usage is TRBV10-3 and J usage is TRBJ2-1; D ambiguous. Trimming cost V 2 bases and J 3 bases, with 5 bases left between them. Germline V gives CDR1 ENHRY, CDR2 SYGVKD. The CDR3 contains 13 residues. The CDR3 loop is CAISEMVYNEQFF. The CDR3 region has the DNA TGTGCCATCAGTGAGATGGTCTACAATGAGCAGTTCTTC.